The rows below give T cell receptor beta chains drawn from one sample of a study of blood T cell repertoires in COVID-19. Method: immunoSEQ multiplex PCR; TCRdb's copy keeps in-frame clones and lacks some. This sample carries approximately 200,000 clones, approximately 83% of them seen once, and the ten largest clones take around 2%. Input material: peripheral blood. Every receptor here comes from a woman aged 60-70 years with acute or convalescent COVID-19. The CDR3 runs from the conserved cysteine through the conserved F or W. D genes are given only for firm matches. Expanded clones are given a class, and other clones once, few, many or no size at all.

size | J | D | V | DNA | CDR3
few | TRBJ1-2 | - | TRBV30 | TGTGCCTGGAGTCGCACAAACCTTAACTATGGCTACACCTTC | CAWSRTNLNYGYTF
- | TRBJ1-1 | - | TRBV5-1 | TGCGCCAGCAGCCAGACAACCTTGAACACTGAAGCTTTCTTT | CASSQTTLNTEAFF
- | TRBJ1-2 | TRBD1 | TRBV10-3 | TGTGCCATCAGTGAGTCGACAGGGATGGGCTACACCTTC | CAISESTGMGYTF
few | TRBJ2-1 | - | TRBV5-1 | TGCGCCAGCAGCTTGGTCGGTTTCCACAATGAGCAGTTCTTC | CASSLVGFHNEQFF
- | TRBJ2-2 | - | TRBV7-2 | TGTGCCAGCAGCTTAGTCCCCCCTGTCGGGGGATTGAACACCGGGGAGCTGTTTTTT | CASSLVPPVGGLNTGELFF
few | TRBJ2-5 | - | TRBV29-1 | TGCAGCGTTGAGTCGGGACTCTCGATACGGGAGACCCAGTACTTC | CSVESGLSIRETQYF
- | TRBJ1-2 | TRBD1 | TRBV2 | TGTGCCAGCAGCTTACAGGGGGCGCGTGGCTACACCTTC | CASSLQGARGYTF
- | TRBJ1-3 | - | TRBV2 | TGTGCCAGCGCACAGGGTAGGGTCTCTGGAAACACCATATATTTT | CASAQGRVSGNTIYF
- | TRBJ1-2 | TRBD1 | TRBV27 | TGTGCCAGCAGTCTAAGACAGGGCATGAACTATGGCTACACCTTC | CASSLRQGMNYGYTF
- | TRBJ2-7 | - | TRBV3-1/TRBV3-2 | TGTGCCAGCAGCCAAGGCGGGGGCAGCTACGAGCAGTACTTC | CASSQGGGSYEQYF
- | TRBJ2-1 | - | TRBV20-1 | TGCAGTGCTAGTAGTTCGAGTCTAGCCTACAATGAGCAGTTCTTC | CSASSSSLAYNEQFF
- | TRBJ1-5 | - | TRBV15 | TGTGCCACCAGCAGACCCGACAGGTCGGATCAGCCCCAGCATTTT | CATSRPDRSDQPQHF
once | TRBJ1-5 | - | TRBV5-1 | TGCGCCAGCAGTTTGGGTCGTGATCAGCCCCAGCATTTT | CASSLGRDQPQHF
- | TRBJ2-1 | - | TRBV5-4 | TGTGCCAGCAGCTTGGTACAGGGTGGGAATGAGCAGTTCTTC | CASSLVQGGNEQFF
- | TRBJ2-7 | - | TRBV11-2 | TGTGCCAGCAGCTTAGAGGCTCCGCCCTACGAGCAGTACTTC | CASSLEAPPYEQYF
- | TRBJ1-3 | - | TRBV4-1 | TGCGCCAGCAGCCAAGACAGGAACTCTGGAAACACCATATATTTT | CASSQDRNSGNTIYF
- | TRBJ2-7 | - | TRBV4-1 | TGCGCCAGCAGCCCCTCCCAGGGCCCCTACGAGCAGTACTTC | CASSPSQGPYEQYF
- | TRBJ1-1 | TRBD1 | TRBV6-5 | TGTGCCAGCAGTTCACAGGGGGCGTCCACTGAAGCTTTCTTT | CASSSQGASTEAFF
- | TRBJ2-2 | - | TRBV19 | TGTGCCAGTACCTTAGCGAGGGGGAAAGAGACCGGGGAGCTGTTTTTT | CASTLARGKETGELFF
- | TRBJ2-5 | - | TRBV7-3 | TGTGCCAGCAGCTCAGGCGGGCAGACCCAGTACTTC | CASSSGGQTQYF
once | TRBJ2-3 | TRBD2 | TRBV30 | TGTGCCTTAACTAGCGGGGGGGCCGCAGATACGCAGTATTTT | CALTSGGAADTQYF
- | TRBJ1-6 | TRBD1 | TRBV11-1 | TGTGCCAGCAGCTTACAGGGGGGTAATTCACCCCTCCACTTT | CASSLQGGNSPLHF
- | TRBJ1-1 | - | TRBV3-1/TRBV3-2 | TGTGCCAGCAGCCAAGAACAGGCGAACACTGAAGCTTTCTTT | CASSQEQANTEAFF
- | TRBJ1-5 | - | TRBV6-1 | TGTGCCAGCAGTGAACGGGTTGGACCCCAGCATTTT | CASSERVGPQHF
- | TRBJ1-2 | TRBD1 | TRBV28 | TGTGCCAGCAGTTACAGTCCAGGGGGCCCTAACTATGGCTACACCTTC | CASSYSPGGPNYGYTF
- | TRBJ2-3 | TRBD2 | TRBV10-3 | TGTGCCATCAGTGAAACTAGCGGGGGGCAGTATTTT | CAISETSGGQYF
- | TRBJ1-2 | TRBD1 | TRBV7-9 | TGTGCCAGCAGCTTAGCCGCCGGGACAGGGGGGAATGGCTACACCTTC | CASSLAAGTGGNGYTF
- | TRBJ1-1 | - | TRBV2 | TGTGCCAGCAGTGAAGCGTCAGGGTCGAACACTGAAGCTTTCTTT | CASSEASGSNTEAFF
- | TRBJ2-3 | TRBD2 | TRBV27 | TGTGCCAGCAGTTATCGGAAGCTAGCGGGGGGCCCAGATACGCAGTATTTT | CASSYRKLAGGPDTQYF
once | TRBJ1-1 | - | TRBV2 | TGTGCCAGCGCGATGTTAGTGGTCAGGGGTTTGAACACTGAAGCTTTCTTT | CASAMLVVRGLNTEAFF
once | TRBJ2-7 | TRBD1 | TRBV6-6 | TGTGCCAGCACCGACAGGGTGGCGGACGAGCAGTACTTC | CASTDRVADEQYF
- | TRBJ1-3 | TRBD1 | TRBV30 | TGTGCCTGTACGACAGGGCTCGGAAACACCATATATTTT | CACTTGLGNTIYF
- | TRBJ2-1 | - | TRBV7-9 | TGTGCCAGCAGTCCACCAAGGGAACGGGGGGCGGCGTTCAATGAGCAGTTCTTC | CASSPPRERGAAFNEQFF
- | TRBJ2-1 | - | TRBV30 | TGTGCCTGGAGTCAGTGGGAGACCAAGCCATACAATGAGCAGTTCTTC | CAWSQWETKPYNEQFF
- | TRBJ1-1 | - | TRBV9 | TGTGCCAGCACCGCGGGGGGCAGGTTGAACACTGAAGCTTTCTTT | CASTAGGRLNTEAFF
- | TRBJ1-5 | TRBD1 | TRBV6-6 | TGTGCCAGCAGCGACCCAGGACAGGGGCTTCAGCCCCAGCATTTT | CASSDPGQGLQPQHF
- | TRBJ1-2 | TRBD1 | TRBV2 | TGTGCCAGCAGGGGGGACAGGGGGCGCTGGGATTATGGCTACACCTTC | CASRGDRGRWDYGYTF
once | TRBJ2-7 | - | TRBV5-1 | TGCGCCAGCAGCTTCGCGGGGGCTGGATACGAGCAGTACTTC | CASSFAGAGYEQYF
- | TRBJ2-3 | TRBD2 | TRBV6-2/TRBV6-3 | TGTGCCAGCAGCCCCGCGGGGGGGCTGGGCACAGATACGCAGTATTTT | CASSPAGGLGTDTQYF
- | TRBJ1-6 | - | TRBV5-1 | TGCGCCAGCTCTAGTACCGGAAATGAATCACCCCTCCACTTT | CASSSTGNESPLHF
many | TRBJ1-1 | - | TRBV7-2 | TGTGCCAGCAGCTTAGATCAGGAAGCTTTCTTT | CASSLDQEAFF
- | TRBJ1-4 | - | TRBV6-5 | TGTGCCAGCAGGGTCCGAGGGCGGAATGAAAAACTGTTTTTT | CASRVRGRNEKLFF
- | TRBJ2-3 | - | TRBV5-1 | TGCGCCAGCAGCTTGGCGTTGAGTTTCACCACAGATACGCAGTATTTT | CASSLALSFTTDTQYF
- | TRBJ2-5 | TRBD2 | TRBV2 | TGTGCCAGCAGTGAAGGGACTAGTCTAACCCAGTACTTC | CASSEGTSLTQYF
- | TRBJ1-1 | TRBD1 | TRBV28 | TGTGCCAGCACCCTTCGGACAGGGAGGACTGAAGCTTTCTTT | CASTLRTGRTEAFF
- | TRBJ2-2 | - | TRBV5-4 | TGTGCCAGCAGCTTTAGACTGAACACCGGGGAGCTGTTTTTT | CASSFRLNTGELFF
- | TRBJ2-7 | TRBD2 | TRBV3-1/TRBV3-2 | TGTGCCAGCAGCCCGGGACTATTAAGCTCCTACGAGCAGTACTTC | CASSPGLLSSYEQYF
few | TRBJ1-3 | - | TRBV23-1 | TGCGCCAGCAGTTCGAGACAGAATTTTATATATTCGTGTGGAAACACCATATATTTT | CASSSRQNFIYSCGNTIYF
- | TRBJ1-4 | - | TRBV5-6 | TGTGCCAGCAGCCGGCGGGGGGCAAGGGAAAAACTGTTTTTT | CASSRRGAREKLFF
- | TRBJ1-6 | TRBD1 | TRBV2 | TGTGCCAGCAGTGTGCGTTCCGGACAGGGCAACGGATCACCCCTCCACTTT | CASSVRSGQGNGSPLHF
- | TRBJ2-1 | TRBD1 | TRBV5-1 | TGCGCCAGCGTCGGGACAGGAGAGAATGAGCAGTTCTTC | CASVGTGENEQFF
- | TRBJ2-1 | - | TRBV12-5 | TGTGCTAGTGGTTTGGGCACCACATTCAGGGATGAGCAGTTCTTC | CASGLGTTFRDEQFF
- | TRBJ2-7 | - | TRBV27 | TGTGCCAGCAGTGACGCAGGGGCTAGACACGAGCAGTACTTC | CASSDAGARHEQYF
- | TRBJ2-3 | TRBD1 | TRBV6-5 | TGTGCCAGCAGCTACGGACAGGGTAGAACAGATACGCAGTATTTT | CASSYGQGRTDTQYF
- | TRBJ1-3 | - | TRBV4-1 | TGCGCCAGCAGCCCAAAAGAAAACGGTCTTGGAGTTGCAATCTCTGGAAACACCATATATTTT | CASSPKENGLGVAISGNTIYF
few | TRBJ1-2 | TRBD1 | TRBV29-1 | TGCAGCACTGGGACAGGAGGCTACACCTTC | CSTGTGGYTF
- | TRBJ1-5 | - | TRBV6-5 | TGTGCCAGCAGTTACTCACAGGGTTTTAAGCCCCAGCATTTT | CASSYSQGFKPQHF
- | TRBJ1-3 | TRBD1 | TRBV19 | TGTGCCAGTAGTATGACAGGGACCTCTGGAAACACCATATATTTT | CASSMTGTSGNTIYF
- | TRBJ2-3 | TRBD2 | TRBV28 | TGTGCCAGCAGCCCATCTAGCGGGGGGACAGATACGCAGTATTTT | CASSPSSGGTDTQYF